These 24 T cell receptor beta chains were all obtained from the same sample, sequenced in a study of cytomegalovirus exposure and HLA in healthy donors. Both 60 Vbeta primers and 13 Jbeta primers went into the PCR. The repertoire was sequenced with immunoSEQ multiplex PCR; TCRdb's copy has only in-frame clones and lacks some. Of 150,000 to 180,000 clones listed, approximately 77% are singletons. The sample comprised PBMCs. The source is a man younger than 30 in good health and CMV-seronegative.

This clone was seen more than once but under ten times. The rearrangement uses TRBV4-3 and TRBJ2-3; 7 bases match TRBD2. From germline, CDR1 is LGHNA and CDR2 YSLEER. This CDR3 has 17 residues. V shed 0 bases and J 2 bases; nucleotides not matched to a gene: 8. CDR3 loop: CASSQDRGGGITDTQYF. CDR3 bases: TGCGCCAGCAGCCAAGATAGAGGCGGGGGTATCACAGATACGCAGTATTTT.

This clone occurred once. In DNA, the CDR3 is TGCGCCAGCAGCCAAGCCCCGGGAACCGGGGAGCTGTTTTTT. Residues: CASSQAPGTGELFF. The genes are TRBV4-1 and TRBJ2-2; tentative D call: TRBD2 (5 bases). Trimming pared 1 base from V and 5 bases from J, leaving 8 bases between. The CDR3 runs to 14 residues. CDR1 and CDR2 (germline): MGHRA, YSYEKL.

The chain is built from TRBV10-1 and TRBJ2-5; 7 nucleotides agree with TRBD1. Trimming at V came to 6 bases and at J to 5 bases, leaving 9 bases not matched to a gene. The CDR3 contains 14 residues. Germline-derived CDR1 and CDR2 are WNHNN and SYGVQD (reference sequence). The CDR3 coding sequence is TGCGCCAGCAGCCCCGGGACAGCCGGGGAGACCCAGTACTTC. Encoded protein: CASSPGTAGETQYF.

V gene TRBV9 combines with J gene TRBJ2-1; 7 nucleotides agree with TRBD1. The CDR3 extends over 17 amino acids. Germline loops: CDR1 SGDLS, CDR2 YYNGEE. The trim removed 3 bases at V and 0 bases at J, leaving 9 bases unmatched. The CDR3 region is CASSDRTGPSSYNEQFF. In DNA, the CDR3 is TGTGCCAGCAGCGATCGGACAGGACCCAGCTCCTACAATGAGCAGTTCTTC.

The chain is built from TRBV5-5 and TRBJ1-5, with 7 bases aligning to TRBD1. Trimming took 0 bases from V and 9 from J; bases not matched to a gene: 6. The germline gives CDR1 SGHKS, CDR2 YYEKEE (reference sequence). CDR3 size: 14 residues. The CDR3 is CASSLAGGQWPQHF. The CDR3 DNA is TGTGCCAGCAGCTTGGCAGGGGGTCAATGGCCCCAGCATTTT. The entire variable domain, with the rest obtained from reference TRBV5-5 and TRBJ1-5, is as follows: DAGVTQSPTHLIKTRGQQVTLRCSPISGHKSVSWYQQVLGQGPQFIFQYYEKEERGRGNFPDRFSARQFPNYSSELNVNALLLGDSALYLCASSLAGGQWPQHFGDGTRLSIL.

The rearrangement joins TRBV6-1 to TRBJ2-3; 7 bases match TRBD1. CDR1 is MNHNS and CDR2 is SASEGT in the germline V gene. J gave up 4 bases and V 3 bases, and 4 bases lay outside the gene matches. This CDR3 region has 14 residues. The CDR3 reads CASSDDRDADTQYF. The CDR3 DNA sequence: TGTGCCAGCAGTGACGACAGGGACGCAGATACGCAGTATTTT.

This chain uses TRBV13 with TRBJ1-5; unclear D gene. Per germline, CDR1 PRHDT and CDR2 FYEKMQ (reference sequence). V gave up 3 bases and J gave up 3 bases, with 9 bases separating them. This CDR3 contains 14 residues. Written as DNA, the CDR3 is TGTGCCAGCAGCTTGGGCCGAATCAATCAGCCCCAGCATTTT. It yields the protein CASSLGRINQPQHF.

The genes are TRBV4-1 and TRBJ2-1, with 7 bases lining up with TRBD2. The CDR3 is 16 amino acids. Trimming took 0 bases from V and 10 from J; bases not matched to a gene: 12. Germline loops: CDR1 MGHRA, CDR2 YSYEKL. CDR3 protein: CASSQDNGGGPREQFF. The CDR3 nucleotides read TGCGCCAGCAGCCAAGATAACGGGGGAGGGCCTCGGGAGCAGTTCTTC.

J is TRBJ2-1 and V is TRBV19, with 7 positions matching TRBD2. J lost 8 bases, V lost 5 bases, and 15 bases had no gene match. The CDR3 is 16 amino acids. Germline CDR1 and CDR2: LNHDA and SQIVND (reference sequence). This CDR3 is CASSPTLAGALDEQFF. The CDR3 region has the DNA TGTGCCAGTAGTCCCACCCTCGCGGGAGCACTTGATGAGCAGTTCTTC.

This clone showed up just a few times. The chain is built from TRBV4-3 and TRBJ2-7; D gene ambiguous. This CDR3 has 15 amino acids. In germline, CDR1 is LGHNA, CDR2 YSLEER. The V end lost 0 bases, the J end lost 2 bases, and 11 bases lay between the germline ends. The CDR3 region has the DNA TGCGCCAGCAGCCAAGATTGGCAGTTCGCCTACGAGCAGTACTTC. Translation: CASSQDWQFAYEQYF.

The chain uses TRBV5-1 and TRBJ2-7; 10 positions agree with TRBD2. Germline V gene sequence: CDR1 SGHRS, CDR2 YFSETQ. The CDR3 is 15 residues long. With 4 bases clipped from V and 3 bases from J, the junction kept 7 bases outside the gene matches. Here the CDR3 DNA reads TGCGCCAGCAGCCCTTCCGGGACTAGCGTCTACGAGCAGTACTTC. Translated, it gives CASSPSGTSVYEQYF.

The chain has TRBV23-1 and TRBJ2-7; 7 positions match TRBD2. TRBV23-1 counts as an open reading frame of uncertain function. The CDR3 is made up of 16 amino acids. Germline trimming cut 4 bases from V and 4 bases from J; bases unmatched to any gene: 13. CDR3: CASSRGPSRGLYEQYF. The CDR3 coding sequence is TGCGCCAGCAGTCGGGGCCCTTCGCGGGGGTTATACGAGCAGTACTTC.

The chain recombines TRBV15 with TRBJ2-3; TRBD2 agrees at 11 bases. CDR3 size: 18 residues. V dropped 0 bases and J dropped 2; count of bases not matched to a gene: 7. Germline V lookup: CDR1 LNHNV, CDR2 YYDKDF (reference sequence). The CDR3 nucleotides are TGTGCCACCAGCAGAGATCCCGGGACTAGCGGATTCACAGATACGCAGTATTTT. Residues: CATSRDPGTSGFTDTQYF.

In regard to this clone: One end of the junction is discordant with germline, which a read error may explain. The chain uses TRBV7-9 and TRBJ2-1; TRBD2 aligns across 7 bases. This CDR3 contains 15 residues. CDR1 SEHNR and CDR2 FQNEAQ come from the germline V gene (reference sequence). The CDR3 DNA follows: TGTTCCAGCAGCTTAGGTCCCGGGGGGTACAATGAGCAGTTCTTC. This translates into CSSSLGPGGYNEQFF.

This clone turned up a few times. CDR3 bases: TGTGCCAGCAGCTCGCAGGGGGCTATCTACAATGAGCAGTTCTTC. This gives the protein CASSSQGAIYNEQFF. J is TRBJ2-1 and V is TRBV5-4, with 8 bases that match TRBD1. Trimming took 3 bases from V and 3 from J; bases not matched to a gene: 5. The CDR3 is 15 residues long. In germline, CDR1 is SGHNT, CDR2 YYREEE (reference sequence).

The chain uses TRBV9 and TRBJ2-7; 7 nucleotides match TRBD1. The CDR3 totals 14 residues. Unmatched junction bases numbered 3, after V lost 3 bases and J lost 0 bases. CDR1 is SGDLS and CDR2 is YYNGEE in the germline V gene. CDR3 protein: CASSEDRSSYEQYF. DNA of the CDR3: TGTGCCAGCAGCGAGGACAGGAGCTCCTACGAGCAGTACTTC.

The V call is TRBV9, the J call TRBJ1-5; D uncertain. The CDR3 is 15 amino acids. Trimming left V 2 bases short and J 10 bases short, with 19 bases between. Germline lookup yields CDR1 SGDLS and CDR2 YYNGEE. The DNA of the CDR3 is TGTGCCAGCAGCGTCTACTCGTCCCCCGTAGAACCCCAGCATTTT. This codes for CASSVYSSPVEPQHF.

As DNA, the CDR3 is TGTGCCAGCAGCTTGGCAGTAGCGCCTCAAAAAGGAGGGTCCTACAATGAGCAGTTCTTC. Its translation is CASSLAVAPQKGGSYNEQFF. The V call is TRBV5-4, the J call TRBJ2-1, with D possibly matching TRBD2 (6 bases). V was shortened by 0 bases and J by 1 base, with 23 bases between the two germline ends. The CDR3 has 20 residues. Germline loops: CDR1 SGHNT, CDR2 YYREEE (reference sequence). Drawing the rest from reference TRBV5-4 and TRBJ2-1, the complete variable domain is ETGVTQSPTHLIKTRGQQVTLRCSSQSGHNTVSWYQQALGQGPQFIFQYYREEENGRGNFPPRFSGLQFPNYSSELNVNALELDDSALYLCASSLAVAPQKGGSYNEQFFGPGTRLTVL.

The chain employs TRBV9 and TRBJ2-1, with a weak D call TRBD2 (6 bases). From germline, CDR1 is SGDLS and CDR2 YYNGEE. V lost 0 bases to trimming and J lost 7 bases, with 14 bases between them. The length of the CDR3 is 15 residues. DNA of the CDR3: TGTGCCAGCAGCGTAGCCCCCCTAGCGTATAATGAGCAGTTCTTC. This codes for CASSVAPLAYNEQFF.

The chain uses TRBV2 and TRBJ2-2; 7 nucleotides agree with TRBD1. V dropped 8 bases and J dropped 4; count of bases not matched to a gene: 7. From germline, CDR1 is SNHLY and CDR2 FYNNEI. This CDR3 has 14 residues. The CDR3 DNA sequence: TGTGCCAGCGGCCCCGGGACAGCCACCGGGGAGCTGTTTTTT. Translating it yields CASGPGTATGELFF.

This clone was detected a few times. The V and J genes are TRBV5-4 and TRBJ2-7; 9 bases line up with TRBD2. Trimming removed 3 bases from V and 6 bases from J; junction bases left unmatched: 7. The CDR3 runs to 14 residues. Germline CDR1 is SGHNT and CDR2 is YYREEE (reference sequence). CDR3 DNA: TGTGCCAGCAGCTCCCCGCGGGAGGGCCGCGAGCAGTACTTC. Amino acid sequence: CASSSPREGREQYF.

The chain couples TRBV2 to TRBJ2-5; 13 nucleotides match TRBD2. Germline assignment: CDR1 SNHLY and CDR2 FYNNEI. V lost 9 bases and J lost 11; bases outside the gene matches: 18. This CDR3 region has 16 residues. DNA of the CDR3: TGTGCCAGTCTACGGGGACTAGCGGGAACTCGGGAAGAGCAGTACTTC. Its translation: CASLRGLAGTREEQYF.

This rearrangement joins TRBV7-6 to TRBJ2-7; 13 bases fit TRBD2. This CDR3 contains 16 residues. V was clipped by 4 bases and J by 4 bases; unmatched bases: 7. Germline V lookup: CDR1 SGHVS, CDR2 FNYEAQ. CDR3 DNA: TGTGCCAGCAGCTCCGGACTAGCGGGAGAGTTGTACGAGCAGTACTTC. Translation gives CASSSGLAGELYEQYF.

This clone has only one observation. The chain links TRBV28 to TRBJ1-1, with D perhaps TRBD1 (6 bases). Germline V gene lookup returns CDR1 MDHEN and CDR2 SYDVKM. The CDR3 length is 15 residues. Deletions cut 8 bases from V and 2 bases from J, with 18 bases between. This chain's CDR3 is CASGRDTTANTEAFF. For the CDR3, the DNA is TGTGCCAGCGGTCGGGACACAACGGCCAACACTGAAGCTTTCTTT.